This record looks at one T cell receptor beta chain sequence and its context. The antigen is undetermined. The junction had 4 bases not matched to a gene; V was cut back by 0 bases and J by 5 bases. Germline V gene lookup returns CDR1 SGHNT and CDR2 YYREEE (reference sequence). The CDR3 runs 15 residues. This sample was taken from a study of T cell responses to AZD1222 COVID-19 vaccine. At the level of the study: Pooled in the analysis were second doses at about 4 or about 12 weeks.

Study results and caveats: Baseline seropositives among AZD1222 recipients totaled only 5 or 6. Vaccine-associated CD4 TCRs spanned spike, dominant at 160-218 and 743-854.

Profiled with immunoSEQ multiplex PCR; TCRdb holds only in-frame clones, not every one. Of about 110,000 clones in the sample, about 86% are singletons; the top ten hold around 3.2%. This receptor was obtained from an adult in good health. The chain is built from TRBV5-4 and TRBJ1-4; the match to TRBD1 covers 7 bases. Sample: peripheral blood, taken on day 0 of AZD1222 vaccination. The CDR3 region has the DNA TGTGCCAGCAGCTTGGGGACAGGTTTAAATGAAAAACTGTTTTTT. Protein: CASSLGTGLNEKLFF.